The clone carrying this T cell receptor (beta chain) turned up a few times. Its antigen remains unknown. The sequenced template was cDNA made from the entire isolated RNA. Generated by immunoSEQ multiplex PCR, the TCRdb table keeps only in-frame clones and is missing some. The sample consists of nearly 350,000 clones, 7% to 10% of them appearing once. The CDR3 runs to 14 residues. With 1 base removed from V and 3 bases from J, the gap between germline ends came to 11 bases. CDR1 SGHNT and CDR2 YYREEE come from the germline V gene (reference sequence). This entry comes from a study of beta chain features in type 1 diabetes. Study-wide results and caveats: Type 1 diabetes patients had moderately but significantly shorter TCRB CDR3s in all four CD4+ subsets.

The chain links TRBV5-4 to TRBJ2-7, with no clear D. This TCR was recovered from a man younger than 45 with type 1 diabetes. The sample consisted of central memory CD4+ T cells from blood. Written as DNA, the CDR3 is TGTGCCAGCAGCTTGTCTCCGGAGATCTACGAGCAGTACTTC. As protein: CASSLSPEIYEQYF.